The 15 T cell receptor beta chains below all came from one sample that was sequenced in a study of CXCR3-negative and CXCR3-positive naive CD8 T cells. UMI-tagged TRB cDNA libraries were built via 5' RACE. TCRdb re-called the 5' RACE reads and shows each CDR3 protein once, DNA omitted. This sample's table has some 130,000 distinct CDR3 sequences. Input material: naive CXCR3- CD8+ T cells from blood. Subset defined: CD45RO-CCR7+CD27+CD95- naive CD8+ T cells lacking CXCR3 (TNR3-). The receptor source for this set is a human donor in good health. Some clones in this sample may be carry-over from other donors' samples.

The chain carries TRBV9 and TRBJ2-1; TCRdb returns TRBD2, unconfirmable since there is no DNA. CDR3 size: 15 residues. Per germline, CDR1 SGDLS and CDR2 YYNGEE. The CDR3 loop reads CASSVSGAGYNEQFF.

The J gene is TRBJ2-1, the V gene TRBV20-1. This CDR3 comprises 17 residues. CDR1 DFQATT and CDR2 SNEGSKA come from the germline V gene (reference sequence). CDR3 region: CSARDRLAGFIYNEQFF.

V gene TRBV28 combines with J gene TRBJ1-2; TCRdb indicates TRBD1, and absent DNA this call remains unverified. This CDR3 is built from 13 residues. The V gene's germline CDR1 is MDHEN and CDR2 SYDVKM. This chain's CDR3 is CASSLFRDYGYTF.

The chain links TRBV5-1 to TRBJ2-4. Germline V gene data show CDR1 as SGHRS and CDR2 as YFSETQ. The CDR3 totals 16 residues. Here the CDR3 reads CASSLVSNGAKNIQYF.

The genes are TRBV28 and TRBJ2-2; there is no DNA to check the TCRdb D call of TRBD1. CDR3 size: 14 residues. Looked up from germline, CDR1 is MDHEN and CDR2 is SYDVKM. The CDR3 loop reads CASQDRAVHGELFF.

This chain connects TRBV28 to TRBJ2-5. The CDR3 is made up of 14 amino acids. The germline CDR1 and CDR2 sequences are MDHEN and SYDVKM. The CDR3 loop reads CASSFGAIQETQYF.

The chain employs TRBV4-3 and TRBJ1-3. CDR1 and CDR2 from the germline V gene are LGHNA and YSLEER. The CDR3 is 15 residues long. The CDR3 spells CASSPRTASGNTIYF.

V gene TRBV6-2 or TRBV6-3 combines with J gene TRBJ1-1. The V gene's germline CDR1 is MNHEY and CDR2 SVGEGT. The CDR3 has 15 residues. The CDR3 is CASSYSVERTVEAFF.

The genes are TRBV4-1 and TRBJ2-1; there is no DNA to check the TCRdb D call of TRBD2. Germline loops: CDR1 MGHRA, CDR2 YSYEKL. The CDR3 runs 14 residues. CDR3 sequence reads: CASSQVTSVNEQFF.

V and J are TRBV7-9 and TRBJ2-7; TCRdb returns TRBD1, unconfirmable since there is no DNA. The CDR3 spans 13 residues. Germline V lookup: CDR1 SEHNR, CDR2 FQNEAQ (reference sequence). The CDR3: CASSFNRGYEQYF.

V and J are TRBV12-3 or TRBV12-4 and TRBJ2-7; TCRdb's D call, TRBD1, is unchecked because there is no DNA. The CDR3 totals 14 residues. This chain's CDR3 is CASSPGQGTPEQYF.

J is TRBJ2-1 and V is TRBV29-1; the TRBD1 assignment by TCRdb is unverifiable without DNA. Looked up from germline, CDR1 is SQVTM and CDR2 is ANQGSEA. The CDR3 extends over 13 amino acids. The CDR3 loop is CSVEDRGGDEQFF.

The chain has TRBV20-1 and TRBJ2-2; TCRdb returns TRBD2, unconfirmable since there is no DNA. CDR1 is DFQATT, CDR2 SNEGSKA, per germline (reference sequence). The CDR3 runs 13 residues. The CDR3 region is CSARTSGTGELFF.

V and J are TRBV28 and TRBJ2-3; TCRdb indicates TRBD2, and absent DNA this call remains unverified. The CDR3 has 17 amino acids. Looked up from germline, CDR1 is MDHEN and CDR2 is SYDVKM. The CDR3 sequence: CASTWGTSGIETDTQYF.

This rearrangement joins TRBV3-1 to TRBJ1-2; as DNA is missing, the TRBD1 call by TCRdb cannot be tested. The CDR3 spans 15 residues. The germline V gene encodes CDR1 LGHDT and CDR2 YNNKEL (reference sequence). The CDR3 is CASSQADEGDHGYTF.